The 27 T cell receptor beta chains below were found in one sample sequenced in a study of monozygotic twins with inflammatory bowel disease. From the 5' RACE reads, TCRdb lists one entry per CDR3 protein and no DNA. The sample shows about 380,000 distinct CDR3 sequences, and 2% to 3% sits with its ten largest clones. Sequencing used blood. The receptors here all came from a human donor with ulcerative colitis or Crohn's disease, or a healthy co-twin of an affected twin (not recorded which).

This rearrangement joins TRBV11-2 to TRBJ2-1. The V gene's germline CDR1 is SGHAT and CDR2 FQNNGV. This CDR3 has 13 residues. CDR3 in amino acids: CASSLGVFREQFF.

CDR3 residues: CASSLETGRNTEAFF. The chain uses TRBV7-2 and TRBJ1-1; checking the TCRdb D call of TRBD1 is not possible without DNA. CDR1 is SGHTA, CDR2 FQGNSA, per germline. The CDR3 length is 15 residues.

This chain joins TRBV6-2 or TRBV6-3 and TRBJ2-3; TCRdb reports TRBD1, a call that lacks DNA to check it against. Looked up from germline, CDR1 is MNHEY and CDR2 is SVGEGT. The CDR3 consists of 13 residues. This CDR3 is CASRSGAPDTQYF.

The chain has TRBV5-1 and TRBJ2-5; there is no DNA to check the TCRdb D call of TRBD1. This CDR3 contains 15 residues. Germline V lookup: CDR1 SGHRS, CDR2 YFSETQ. The CDR3 is CASGRGQVVQETQYF.

V gene TRBV24-1 combines with J gene TRBJ1-2. The germline gives CDR1 KGHDR, CDR2 SFDVKD. CDR3 size: 13 residues. The CDR3 sequence: CATSERTNYGYTF.

The V and J genes are TRBV5-1 and TRBJ2-1; with no DNA, the TCRdb D assignment of TRBD2 cannot be verified. CDR1 is SGHRS, CDR2 YFSETQ, per germline. The CDR3 has 18 residues. The CDR3 reads CASSLTSGGAWSYNEQFF.

The chain is built from TRBV5-5 and TRBJ2-2. CDR1 and CDR2 (germline): SGHKS, YYEKEE (reference sequence). CDR3 size: 16 residues. The chain's CDR3 is CASSLSRTLNTGELFF.

V usage is TRBV6-1 and J usage is TRBJ2-3; TCRdb indicates TRBD1, and absent DNA this call remains unverified. This CDR3 has 15 amino acids. The germline CDR1 and CDR2 sequences are MNHNS and SASEGT. This CDR3 reads CASSPDRRGPDTQYF.

The rearrangement uses TRBV5-1 and TRBJ2-2. CDR1 is SGHRS, CDR2 YFSETQ, per germline. CDR3 length: 15 amino acids. CDR3 amino acids: CASRSTAVHTGELFF.

The chain combines TRBV20-1 with TRBJ1-4. The germline V gene encodes CDR1 DFQATT and CDR2 SNEGSKA (reference sequence). This CDR3 has 14 residues. The CDR3 is CSARRGPTNEKLFF.

The chain is built from TRBV4-3 and TRBJ2-5; absent DNA, TCRdb's TRBD1 call cannot be checked. The CDR3 sequence is 16 residues long. Germline V gene sequence: CDR1 LGHNA, CDR2 YSLEER. The CDR3 sequence is CASSQGTGGSQETQYF.

The gene calls are TRBV11-2 and TRBJ2-3; TCRdb designates TRBD1, a call that cannot be tested without DNA. Germline V gene data show CDR1 as SGHAT and CDR2 as FQNNGV. The CDR3 runs 15 residues. The CDR3: CASSRGQTRTDTQYF.

The V and J genes are TRBV18 and TRBJ1-5. The CDR3 has 14 amino acids. Germline V CDR1 and CDR2: KGHSH, LQKENI. CDR3 loop: CASSPRTGSEPQHF.

The V and J genes are TRBV25-1 and TRBJ2-3; TCRdb's D gene call, TRBD2, goes unchecked for lack of DNA. Germline V gives CDR1 MGHDK, CDR2 SYGVNS. This CDR3 has 15 amino acids. CDR3 region: CATEKRGLNTDTQYF.

This rearrangement joins TRBV6-1 to TRBJ2-2; TCRdb's D call, TRBD2, is unchecked because there is no DNA. Per the germline V gene, CDR1 is MNHNS and CDR2 is SASEGT. The CDR3 covers 14 residues. The chain's CDR3 is CASHGPAFTGELFF.

The gene calls are TRBV5-1 and TRBJ1-1; TCRdb's assignment of TRBD1 cannot be checked, as there is no DNA. Germline V gene sequence: CDR1 SGHRS, CDR2 YFSETQ. This CDR3 spans 15 amino acids. This chain's CDR3 is CASSTRTGKGTEAFF.

V and J are TRBV5-1 and TRBJ2-2; as DNA is missing, the TRBD1 call by TCRdb cannot be tested. This CDR3 region has 15 residues. Germline loops: CDR1 SGHRS, CDR2 YFSETQ. Here the CDR3 reads CASSLSGANTGELFF.

V gene TRBV12-3 or TRBV12-4 combines with J gene TRBJ2-5; TCRdb's D call, TRBD1, is unchecked because there is no DNA. This CDR3 has 16 residues. The CDR3 reads CASSLTNIAPQETQYF.

The J gene is TRBJ1-5, the V gene TRBV6-5. Germline V gene sequence: CDR1 MNHEY, CDR2 SVGAGI. The CDR3 runs 16 residues. The CDR3 sequence is CASSYEWTDSNQPQHF.

The J gene is TRBJ2-1, the V gene TRBV6-5; as DNA is missing, the TRBD1 call by TCRdb cannot be tested. From germline, CDR1 is MNHEY and CDR2 SVGAGI. The CDR3 has 15 amino acids. The CDR3 is CASSFRDSSYNEQFF.

The chain joins TRBV20-1 to TRBJ1-3. In germline, CDR1 is DFQATT, CDR2 SNEGSKA (reference sequence). The CDR3 runs to 14 residues. The CDR3 is CSARDGDSGNTIYF.

This sequence joins TRBV7-2 and TRBJ2-7; TCRdb designates TRBD2, a call that cannot be tested without DNA. The germline CDR1 and CDR2 sequences are SGHTA and FQGNSA. The CDR3 spans 15 residues. The CDR3 here is CASSLAPSGTYEQYF. The whole variable domain, remainder taken from reference TRBV7-2 and TRBJ2-7, is GAGVSQSPSNKVTEKGKDVELRCDPISGHTALYWYRQSLGQGLEFLIYFQGNSAPDKSGLPSDRFSAERTGGSVSTLTIQRTQQEDSAVYLCASSLAPSGTYEQYFGPGTRLTVT.

The V call is TRBV20-1, the J call TRBJ1-1. The CDR3 totals 13 residues. Germline V CDR1 and CDR2: DFQATT, SNEGSKA (reference sequence). The CDR3 is CSAGSYMNTEAFF.

This chain links TRBV3-1 with TRBJ2-1; with no DNA, the TCRdb D assignment of TRBD1 cannot be verified. The CDR3 consists of 16 residues. The germline V gene has CDR1 LGHDT and CDR2 YNNKEL (reference sequence). The CDR3 is CASSQREAGTRAEQFF.

This rearrangement joins TRBV7-9 to TRBJ2-5; TCRdb's D call of TRBD1 is untestable without DNA. The CDR3 sequence is 14 residues long. CDR1 is SEHNR, CDR2 FQNEAQ, per germline (reference sequence). This CDR3 is CASSFRNTQETQYF.

CDR3: CASSMHAYGYTF. The V call is TRBV12-3 or TRBV12-4, the J call TRBJ1-2. The CDR3 totals 12 residues.

CDR3 in amino acids: CASTLLDRTTDTQYF. V and J are TRBV7-8 and TRBJ2-3; TCRdb indicates TRBD1, and absent DNA this call remains unverified. This CDR3 is 15 amino acids long. The germline V gene has CDR1 SGHVS and CDR2 FQNEAQ.